The 2 T cell receptor beta chains given below trace back to one sample, sequenced in a study of metastatic and nonmetastatic thyroid tumors. Thyroid surgery had not been preceded by any treatment in any patient. Using MiXCR, TCRdb re-called clones from the PCR reads. The sample holds about 13,000 clones; more than 25% are singletons and the top ten take 10% to 15%. Sequencing was carried out using tumor tissue. These receptors were obtained from a male donor with papillary thyroid cancer or a benign thyroid nodule (not recorded which). Some clones in this sample may be carry-over from other donors' samples.

J is TRBJ2-5 and V is TRBV20-1, with D possibly being TRBD2 (5 bases). The CDR3 runs 12 residues. The V end lost 6 bases, the J end lost 5 bases, and 13 bases lay between the germline ends. From germline, CDR1 is DFQATT and CDR2 SNEGSKA (reference sequence). The CDR3: CSASPSGETQYF. CDR3 in DNA: TGCAGTGCAAGCCCCTCGGGGGAGACCCAGTACTTC.

This clone is large by share. This chain joins TRBV6-1 and TRBJ2-7; 10 bases match TRBD2. Losses at the gene ends were 5 bases for V and 7 bases for J; bases not matched to a gene: 5. The CDR3 is 13 residues long. The germline gives CDR1 MNHNS, CDR2 SASEGT. The CDR3 spells CASSKGLASEQYF. The CDR3 nucleotides are TGTGCCAGCAGTAAGGGACTAGCGTCGGAGCAGTACTTC.